This passage covers 28 T cell receptor beta chains from one sample sequenced in a study of blood T cell repertoires in COVID-19. Repertoires were generated with immunoSEQ multiplex PCR, while TCRdb's copy carries only in-frame clones and drops some. The table has about 180,000 clones, 60% to 80% seen once. Material for sequencing was PBMCs or T cells enriched from blood (not recorded which). The source is a man aged 60 to 75 who had been exposed to COVID-19.

This clone was detected once. This chain joins TRBV6-6 and TRBJ2-5; D remains unclear. The CDR3 is 14 residues long. Trimming cost V 2 bases and J 4 bases, with 11 bases left between them. The germline CDR1 and CDR2 sequences are MNHNY and SVGAGI (reference sequence). CDR3 sequence: CASSYNRVTETQYF. DNA for the CDR3: TGTGCCAGCAGTTACAACCGGGTCACAGAGACCCAGTACTTC.

To note about this clone: This CDR3 is also generated by other DNA sequences in the sample. The chain joins TRBV19 to TRBJ2-7; possibly TRBD1 for D (5 bases). Trimming left V 5 bases short and J 2 bases short, with 7 bases between. CDR3 length: 12 residues. The V gene's germline CDR1 is LNHDA and CDR2 SQIVND (reference sequence). This chain's CDR3 is CASSDRAYEQYF. CDR3 DNA sequence: TGTGCCAGTAGTGACAGAGCCTACGAGCAGTACTTC.

This chain connects TRBV27 to TRBJ1-1, with D possibly TRBD1 on 6 matching bases. This CDR3 region has 16 residues. From germline, CDR1 is MNHEY and CDR2 SMNVEV (reference sequence). V was clipped by 3 bases and J by 6 bases, with 20 bases between them. The CDR3 loop is CASSFPIGRGWAEAFF. For the CDR3, the DNA is TGTGCCAGCAGTTTCCCCATCGGCAGGGGATGGGCTGAAGCTTTCTTT.

This clone was seen a single time. The chain combines TRBV2 with TRBJ2-1; maybe TRBD2 (6 bases). In germline, CDR1 is SNHLY, CDR2 FYNNEI. CDR3 length: 16 residues. Between the trimmed V and J ends, which lost 0 bases and 3 bases, there was a span of 12 bases. DNA for the CDR3: TGTGCCAGCAGTGAAGCACAGCTAGCGAGCTACAATGAGCAGTTCTTC. Protein: CASSEAQLASYNEQFF.

CDR3 protein: CASSSQQGRDTGELFF. The CDR3 nucleotides are TGTGCCAGCAGTTCCCAACAGGGAAGGGACACCGGGGAGCTGTTTTTT. J is TRBJ2-2 and V is TRBV6-6, with D possibly being TRBD1 (6 bases). Germline V CDR1 and CDR2: MNHNY, SVGAGI (reference sequence). Trimming removed 4 bases at V and 3 bases at J, with 15 bases between. The CDR3 has 16 amino acids.

This clone was seen more than once but under ten times. This chain joins TRBV19 and TRBJ2-7; the match to TRBD2 covers 7 bases. This CDR3 has 16 amino acids. V lost 5 bases, J lost 2 bases, and 12 bases stayed unmatched. The V gene's germline CDR1 is LNHDA and CDR2 SQIVND (reference sequence). CDR3 amino acids: CASSPRLAGFAYEQYF. CDR3 bases: TGTGCCAGTAGTCCCAGACTAGCAGGTTTTGCCTACGAGCAGTACTTC.

V gene TRBV5-4 combines with J gene TRBJ2-5; D ambiguous. Between the trimmed V and J ends, which lost 4 bases and 2 bases, there was a span of 15 bases. Per germline, CDR1 SGHNT and CDR2 YYREEE (reference sequence). This CDR3 spans 15 amino acids. The CDR3 reads CASSPPAAQQETQYF. In DNA, the CDR3 is TGTGCCAGCAGCCCCCCGGCGGCACAACAAGAGACCCAGTACTTC.

The rearrangement links TRBV19 to TRBJ2-6; no clear D. Germline loops: CDR1 LNHDA, CDR2 SQIVND (reference sequence). This CDR3 is 15 amino acids long. Between the trimmed V and J ends, which lost 6 bases and 0 bases, there was a span of 9 bases. The CDR3, as DNA: TGTGCCAGTAGGACGCAGGCCTCTGGGGCCAACGTCCTGACTTTC. Translation gives CASRTQASGANVLTF. Using reference TRBV19 and TRBJ2-6 for the parts outside the CDR3, the full variable domain is DGGITQSPKYLFRKEGQNVTLSCEQNLNHDAMYWYRQDPGQGLRLIYYSQIVNDFQKGDIAEGYSVSREKKESFPLTVTSAQKNPTAFYLCASRTQASGANVLTFGAGSRLTVL.

This clone was picked up one time. This sequence joins TRBV7-9 and TRBJ2-3, with D tentatively TRBD2 (5 bases). The V and J ends lost 2 bases and 8 bases respectively, with 17 bases between them. CDR3 length: 15 amino acids. Germline V gene sequence: CDR1 SEHNR, CDR2 FQNEAQ (reference sequence). Here the CDR3 DNA reads TGTGCCAGCAGCTTATCCATCCCATCCCGGGGTACGCAGTATTTT. Protein: CASSLSIPSRGTQYF.

This clone occurred a few times. The chain has TRBV14 and TRBJ2-1; D is unresolved. The length of the CDR3 is 13 residues. V dropped 0 bases and J dropped 8 bases, with 8 bases sitting between them. From germline, CDR1 is SGHDN and CDR2 FVKESK. This chain's CDR3 is CASSQDLYYEQFF. For the CDR3, the DNA is TGTGCCAGCAGCCAAGATCTATACTATGAGCAGTTCTTC.

The rearrangement uses TRBV30 and TRBJ2-5; 12 nucleotides match TRBD2. Germline V lookup: CDR1 GTSNPN, CDR2 SVGIG (reference sequence). CDR3 length: 14 amino acids. The V and J ends lost 3 bases and 6 bases, in that order; junction bases with no gene match: 5. The CDR3 DNA is TGTGCCTGGAGGCTAGCGGGAGGGCCTCAGACCCAGTACTTC. Protein product: CAWRLAGGPQTQYF.

This clone appeared a few times. This rearrangement joins TRBV27 to TRBJ2-2, with TRBD2 matching over 10 bases. Germline CDR1 reads MNHEY; CDR2 reads SMNVEV (reference sequence). The CDR3 covers 14 residues. The J segment lost 6 bases and the V segment lost 4 bases, leaving 2 bases of the junction unmatched. CDR3 sequence reads: CASSSGLAAGELFF. CDR3 DNA: TGTGCCAGCAGTTCCGGACTAGCGGCCGGGGAGCTGTTTTTT.

The rearrangement uses TRBV11-2 and TRBJ2-2; D possibly corresponds to TRBD1 (7 bases). CDR1 SGHAT and CDR2 FQNNGV come from the germline V gene. Trimming shortened V by 7 bases and J by 4 bases, and 13 bases separated the two germline ends. The CDR3 contains 14 residues. CDR3 sequence reads: CASTKQGGTGELFF. The CDR3 DNA follows: TGTGCCAGCACCAAGCAGGGGGGCACCGGGGAGCTGTTTTTT. Filled out from reference TRBV11-2 and TRBJ2-2, the complete variable domain reads EAGVAQSPRYKIIEKRQSVAFWCNPISGHATLYWYQQILGQGPKLLIQFQNNGVVDDSQLPKDRFSAERLKGVDSTLKIQPAKLEDSAVYLCASTKQGGTGELFFGEGSRLTVL.

There are a few counts of this clone. The V gene is TRBV29-1, the J gene TRBJ1-2; a weak D match, TRBD1 (5 bases). Germline lookup yields CDR1 SQVTM and CDR2 ANQGSEA. Trimming shortened V by 3 bases and J by 5 bases, and 13 bases separated the two germline ends. The CDR3 consists of 13 residues. The CDR3 reads CSVDWGVNYGYTF. DNA for the CDR3: TGCAGCGTTGATTGGGGCGTAAATTATGGCTACACCTTC.

V gene TRBV3-1 (or the pseudogene TRBV3-2) combines with J gene TRBJ2-1, with D maybe TRBD2 (6 bases). Trimming left V 1 base short and J 2 bases short, with 9 bases between. The CDR3 consists of 15 residues. Germline V CDR1 and CDR2: LGHDT, YNNKEL (reference sequence). CDR3 sequence (DNA): TGTGCCAGCAGCCAAGGGTCTAGCGCCTACAATGAGCAGTTCTTC. Its translation: CASSQGSSAYNEQFF.

This chain joins TRBV19 and TRBJ2-1, with 11 bases that match TRBD2. Trimming at V came to 3 bases and at J to 10 bases, leaving 8 bases not matched to a gene. The CDR3 has 15 residues. Germline CDR1 LNHDA, CDR2 SQIVND (reference sequence). The DNA of the CDR3 is TGTGCCAGTAGTATCTCGCGGCTAGCGGGGGGAGAGCAGTTCTTC. Protein product: CASSISRLAGGEQFF.

The rearrangement uses TRBV11-1 and TRBJ2-7, with TRBD2 matching 10 bases. V lost 4 bases to trimming and J lost 6 bases; unmatched junction nucleotides: 6. In germline, CDR1 is SGHAT, CDR2 FQDESV (reference sequence). This CDR3 contains 14 residues. CDR3 in DNA: TGTGCCAGCAGCTCCCGACTAGCGGGCAGCGAGCAGTACTTC. This translates into CASSSRLAGSEQYF.

This clone appeared many times. CDR3 region: CASSIGQGFSNQPQHF. Written as DNA, the CDR3 is TGTGCCAGTAGTATCGGACAGGGCTTTAGCAATCAGCCCCAGCATTTT. The rearrangement uses TRBV19 and TRBJ1-5; TRBD1 matches 8 bases. Germline assignment: CDR1 LNHDA and CDR2 SQIVND (reference sequence). With 3 bases clipped from V and 0 bases from J, the junction kept 4 bases outside the gene matches. The CDR3 totals 16 residues.

This clone was seen ten or more times. The rearrangement links TRBV7-9 to TRBJ1-3; weak D call: TRBD1 (5 bases). The CDR3 contains 13 residues. Germline V lookup: CDR1 SEHNR, CDR2 FQNEAQ (reference sequence). The V end was cut by 7 bases, the J end by 5 bases, with 12 bases between. The CDR3 sequence is CASTRRGRNTIYF. CDR3 DNA sequence: TGTGCCAGCACCCGAAGGGGAAGAAACACCATATATTTT.

The V gene is TRBV4-3, the J gene TRBJ1-6; D gene ambiguous. Germline V gene data show CDR1 as LGHNA and CDR2 as YSLEER. Trimming removed 1 base from V and 10 bases from J, with 8 bases in between. This CDR3 has 13 residues. The CDR3 loop reads CASSQVGPSPLHF. In DNA, the CDR3 is TGCGCCAGCAGCCAAGTTGGGCCATCACCCCTCCACTTT.

The chain employs TRBV6-2 or TRBV6-3 and TRBJ1-1; D is uncertain. The CDR3 loop spans 11 amino acids. The germline V and J ends were trimmed by 6 bases and 11 bases, with 13 bases remaining between them. Germline CDR1 reads MNHEY; CDR2 reads SVGEGT. The CDR3: CASSTAGRAFF. CDR3 bases: TGTGCCAGCAGCACAGCCGGGAGGGCTTTCTTT.

This clone has only a few counts. The genes are TRBV28 and TRBJ1-5; the D is unclear. Trimming removed 7 bases from V and 2 bases from J, with 6 bases in between. CDR3 length equals 12 residues. Germline CDR1 is MDHEN and CDR2 is SYDVKM. CDR3 residues: CASTSGNQPQHF. The CDR3 region has the DNA TGTGCCAGCACCAGTGGCAATCAGCCCCAGCATTTT.

The chain has TRBV19 and TRBJ2-6; TRBD2 agrees at 10 bases. Germline lookup yields CDR1 LNHDA and CDR2 SQIVND (reference sequence). The CDR3 loop spans 15 amino acids. Trimming took 5 bases from V and 12 from J; bases not matched to a gene: 10. The chain's CDR3 is CASSPRLAGAPVLTF. CDR3 DNA sequence: TGTGCCAGTAGTCCCCGACTAGCGGGTGCCCCCGTCCTGACTTTC.

The chain carries TRBV9 and TRBJ2-1; 7 bases are shared with TRBD1. The V and J ends lost 0 bases and 2 bases, in that order; junction bases with no gene match: 2. The CDR3 has 15 amino acids. Germline V gene data show CDR1 as SGDLS and CDR2 as YYNGEE. The CDR3 coding sequence is TGTGCCAGCAGCGTAGATGGGACAGCCTACAATGAGCAGTTCTTC. Its protein product is CASSVDGTAYNEQFF.

This clone was seen more than once but under ten times. The chain employs TRBV3-1 (or the pseudogene TRBV3-2) and TRBJ1-4; D might be TRBD1 (5 bases). CDR1 LGHDT and CDR2 YNNKEL come from the germline V gene (reference sequence). Trimming cost V 5 bases and J 3 bases, with 13 bases left between them. CDR3 length equals 15 residues. This chain's CDR3 is CASSNGHTANEKLFF. Here the CDR3 DNA reads TGTGCCAGCAGCAACGGACACACTGCTAATGAAAAACTGTTTTTT.

This clone was seen a handful of times. The CDR3 DNA follows: TGTGCAAGTCGCCCCGTGTTAGCGGTCCCAGGGACCCAGTACTTC. Encoded protein: CASRPVLAVPGTQYF. The V call is TRBV12-2, the J call TRBJ2-5; TRBD2 is the table's D call and was not checked against the DNA. TRBV12-2 is reported as a pseudogene. The CDR3 spans 15 residues.

The chain links TRBV9 to TRBJ2-5; D is perhaps TRBD1 (6 bases). Trimming shortened V by 3 bases and J by 1 base, and 10 bases separated the two germline ends. The CDR3 sequence is 14 residues long. The germline V gene has CDR1 SGDLS and CDR2 YYNGEE. CDR3 residues: CASSAGQAQETQYF. The CDR3, as DNA: TGTGCCAGCAGCGCGGGACAAGCCCAAGAGACCCAGTACTTC.

This chain joins TRBV3-1 (or the pseudogene TRBV3-2) and TRBJ2-5; TRBD2 aligns across 9 bases. This CDR3 spans 15 amino acids. Germline assignment: CDR1 LGHDT and CDR2 YNNKEL (reference sequence). The junction had 10 bases not matched to a gene; V was cut back by 3 bases and J by 8 bases. Here the CDR3 DNA reads TGTGCCAGCAGCCAGCTAGCGGGGACCTCAGGTACCCAGTACTTC. This sequence encodes CASSQLAGTSGTQYF.